A selection of T cell receptor beta chains follows, all from one sample in a study of blood T cell repertoires in COVID-19. Repertoires were generated with immunoSEQ multiplex PCR, while TCRdb's copy carries only in-frame clones and drops some. Among fewer than 200,000 clones listed, roughly four fifths were seen once. Specimen: PBMCs or T cells enriched from blood (not recorded which). These TCRs come from a man in his fifties or sixties who had recovered from COVID-19. CDR3s include the opening cysteine and the closing phenylalanine or tryptophan. D genes are given only for firm matches. Not every row has a clone size; where given, it reads once, few, many or a size class.

clone size	J gene	V gene	D gene	CDR3 protein	CDR3 DNA
NA	TRBJ1-1	TRBV9	NA	CASSAPGTTKTEAFF	TGTGCCAGCAGCGCCCCCGGGACAACGAAAACTGAAGCTTTCTTT
few	TRBJ1-2	TRBV19	TRBD1	CASSLSRGQGSDGYTF	TGTGCCAGTAGTCTAAGTCGGGGACAGGGCTCCGATGGCTACACCTTC
NA	TRBJ2-4	TRBV21-1	NA	CASSKASHRATSTLAKNIQYF	TGTGCCAGCAGCAAAGCAAGTCACAGGGCTACTTCAACCTTAGCCAAAAACATTCAGTACTTC
NA	TRBJ1-2	TRBV2	NA	CASGRDDRIVGYTF	TGTGCCAGCGGACGCGACGACAGAATTGTGGGCTACACCTTC
NA	TRBJ1-1	TRBV10-1	NA	CASQMTVNTEAFF	TGCGCCAGCCAGATGACAGTGAACACTGAAGCTTTCTTT
NA	TRBJ2-6	TRBV9	NA	CASSDRGGTGANVLTF	TGTGCCAGCAGCGATAGAGGAGGGACTGGGGCCAACGTCCTGACTTTC
NA	TRBJ1-2	TRBV7-3	TRBD1	CASSPDRDSGYTF	TGTGCCAGCAGCCCGGACAGGGATAGTGGCTACACCTTC
NA	TRBJ1-5	TRBV10-3	TRBD1	CATDRGGNQPQHF	TGTGCCACCGACAGGGGTGGCAATCAGCCCCAGCATTTT
NA	TRBJ2-6	TRBV18	TRBD2	CASSPFPTSGGLVSGANVLTF	TGTGCCAGCTCACCGTTCCCGACTAGCGGGGGCCTAGTCTCTGGGGCCAACGTCCTGACTTTC
NA	TRBJ2-7	TRBV28	TRBD1	CASRTGQGAGEQYF	TGTGCCAGCAGGACGGGACAGGGGGCTGGTGAGCAGTACTTC
NA	TRBJ2-7	TRBV10-1	NA	CASSDEGAYEQYF	TGCGCCAGCAGTGATGAGGGGGCCTACGAGCAGTACTTC
few	TRBJ1-2	TRBV5-1	NA	CASSPTAGSPIGYTF	TGCGCCAGCAGCCCCACCGCGGGATCCCCGATCGGCTACACCTTC
NA	TRBJ2-7	TRBV19	TRBD2	CASRPLAGSYEQYF	TGTGCCAGTAGACCACTAGCGGGGTCCTACGAGCAGTACTTC
NA	TRBJ1-4	TRBV14	NA	CASSQPGSGEKLFF	TGTGCCAGCAGCCAGCCCGGGTCGGGTGAAAAACTGTTTTTT
NA	TRBJ1-1	TRBV19	TRBD1	CASSPKTGTGGKAEAFF	TGTGCCAGTAGTCCCAAAACCGGGACAGGGGGCAAGGCTGAAGCTTTCTTT
NA	TRBJ1-4	TRBV28	TRBD1	CASRRDSATNEKLFF	TGTGCCAGCAGGCGGGACAGTGCAACTAATGAAAAACTGTTTTTT
NA	TRBJ2-2	TRBV5-1	NA	CASSSSGTRNGELFF	TGCGCCAGCAGCAGCTCCGGGACAAGGAACGGGGAGCTGTTTTTT
NA	TRBJ2-1	TRBV19	TRBD1	CASSMGGTAYNEQFF	TGTGCCAGTAGTATGGGTGGGACAGCATACAATGAGCAGTTCTTC
few	TRBJ2-7	TRBV6-5	TRBD1	CASSDSGTDYEQYF	TGTGCCAGCAGTGACTCCGGGACAGACTACGAGCAGTACTTC
NA	TRBJ1-2	TRBV19	NA	CASSMRGGNYGYTF	TGTGCCAGTAGTATGCGGGGAGGGAACTATGGCTACACCTTC
NA	TRBJ1-2	TRBV6-5	TRBD1	CTDRESPYGYTF	TGCACCGACAGGGAAAGCCCCTATGGCTACACCTTC
NA	TRBJ2-1	TRBV27	TRBD2	CASSLSSHGTSPLKGSSDEQFF	TGTGCCAGCAGTCTCTCCTCTCACGGGACTAGCCCTCTAAAAGGCTCTAGCGATGAGCAGTTCTTC
NA	TRBJ1-6	TRBV10-3	NA	CAISESKGPSYNSPLHF	TGTGCCATCAGTGAGTCGAAGGGGCCCTCCTATAATTCACCCCTCCACTTT
NA	TRBJ1-3	TRBV7-9	NA	CASSLARGTGNTIYF	TGTGCCAGCAGCTTAGCGCGAGGGACTGGAAACACCATATATTTT
NA	TRBJ1-5	TRBV7-2	NA	CASSLSGSVQPQHF	TGTGCCAGCAGCTTATCGGGTAGTGTGCAGCCCCAGCATTTT
once	TRBJ2-7	TRBV20-1	NA	CSADTREQYF	TGCAGTGCTGACACCCGCGAGCAGTACTTC
few	TRBJ1-1	TRBV18	TRBD1	CASSLWSTGVGYTEAFF	TGTGCCAGCTCACTTTGGTCGACAGGGGTTGGGTACACTGAAGCTTTCTTT
NA	TRBJ1-1	TRBV5-1	NA	CASSLIGDPEAFF	TGCGCCAGCAGCTTGATCGGGGATCCTGAAGCTTTCTTT
NA	TRBJ1-5	TRBV4-1	TRBD1	CASSGTGGVSNQPQHF	TGCGCCAGCAGTGGGACAGGGGGCGTAAGCAATCAGCCCCAGCATTTT
many	TRBJ1-6	TRBV6-4	NA	CASSDSIGERFSSPLHF	TGTGCCAGCAGTGACTCGATCGGAGAAAGGTTTAGTTCACCCCTCCACTTT
NA	TRBJ1-5	TRBV10-1	TRBD1	CASNAGGGPRHSNQPQHF	TGCGCCAGCAACGCAGGGGGCGGCCCGAGACATAGCAATCAGCCCCAGCATTTT
NA	TRBJ1-2	TRBV11-2	NA	CASSGHYYGYTF	TGTGCCAGCAGCGGTCACTATTATGGCTACACCTTC
NA	TRBJ2-7	TRBV27	TRBD1	CASSLFAGDRGFDEQYF	TGTGCCAGCAGTTTATTTGCGGGGGACAGGGGGTTCGACGAGCAGTACTTC
NA	TRBJ2-3	TRBV7-3	NA	CASSLGASSGTTDTQYF	TGTGCCAGCAGCTTAGGGGCTTCTAGTGGAACCACAGATACGCAGTATTTT
NA	TRBJ2-5	TRBV7-9	TRBD2	CASSVPTSGGRETQYF	TGTGCCAGCAGCGTACCGACTAGCGGGGGACGTGAGACCCAGTACTTC
once	TRBJ1-5	TRBV2	NA	CAIRDSPSNQPQHF	TGTGCCATCCGGGATAGTCCCAGCAATCAGCCCCAGCATTTT
NA	TRBJ2-1	TRBV5-1	NA	CASSSTASYNEQFF	TGCGCCAGCAGCTCGACAGCATCCTACAATGAGCAGTTCTTC
NA	TRBJ2-7	TRBV24-1	TRBD1	CATSGGGTDYEQYF	TGTGCCACCAGTGGGGGTGGGACAGACTACGAGCAGTACTTC
few	TRBJ2-7	TRBV5-1	NA	CASSSSRLSYEQYF	TGCGCCAGCAGCTCCTCTAGGCTCTCCTACGAGCAGTACTTC
NA	TRBJ1-2	TRBV7-9	TRBD1	CASSSWTGDSLGNGYTF	TGTGCCAGCAGCTCCTGGACAGGGGACTCCCTGGGGAATGGCTACACCTTC
NA	TRBJ1-5	TRBV7-8	NA	CASSGARSGQPQHF	TGTGCCAGCAGCGGCGCGAGGTCGGGGCAGCCCCAGCATTTT
NA	TRBJ2-2	TRBV27	NA	CASSFGRVAGGYTGELFF	TGTGCCAGCAGTTTTGGGAGGGTCGCAGGGGGCTATACCGGGGAGCTGTTTTTT
NA	TRBJ1-6	TRBV7-6	NA	CASSLGTESSYNSPLHF	TGTGCCAGCAGCTTAGGGACTGAAAGCTCCTATAATTCACCCCTCCACTTT
few	TRBJ2-1	TRBV6-5	TRBD2	CASRGLAGPEQFF	TGTGCCAGCCGGGGTCTAGCGGGCCCCGAGCAGTTCTTC
few	TRBJ2-1	TRBV27	NA	CASSLGRGSYNEQFF	TGTGCCAGCAGTTTAGGTCGGGGATCCTACAATGAGCAGTTCTTC
NA	TRBJ2-5	TRBV19	TRBD1	CASSIGGQGRTQYF	TGTGCCAGTAGTATAGGAGGACAGGGCAGGACCCAGTACTTC
NA	TRBJ1-1	TRBV9	NA	CASSVSTDNTEAFF	TGTGCCAGCAGCGTCTCGACAGATAACACTGAAGCTTTCTTT
NA	TRBJ1-1	TRBV4-3	NA	CASSQDRNTEAFF	TGCGCCAGCAGCCAAGACAGAAACACTGAAGCTTTCTTT
NA	TRBJ2-3	TRBV2	NA	CASSDGSGSRTDTQYF	TGTGCCAGCAGTGATGGTTCAGGGTCGCGCACAGATACGCAGTATTTT
NA	TRBJ1-1	TRBV2	NA	CASRLTGKNTEAFF	TGTGCCAGCAGGTTGACAGGAAAGAACACTGAAGCTTTCTTT
NA	TRBJ1-6	TRBV5-1	NA	CASSLDRVSPLHF	TGCGCCAGCAGCCTGGACCGCGTTTCACCCCTCCACTTT
NA	TRBJ2-1	TRBV7-9	NA	CASSLGGKPYNEQFF	TGTGCCAGCAGCTTAGGAGGGAAGCCCTACAATGAGCAGTTCTTC
NA	TRBJ1-6	TRBV6-2/TRBV6-3	TRBD1	CASSYMGQGSPLHF	TGTGCCAGCAGTTACATGGGACAGGGTTCACCCCTCCACTTT
few	TRBJ1-2	TRBV7-2	TRBD1	CASSRRTGDSGYTF	TGTGCCAGCAGCCGTCGGACAGGGGACAGTGGCTACACCTTC
NA	TRBJ1-1	TRBV11-2	NA	CASSLLRGAGAFF	TGTGCCAGCAGCCTACTCCGGGGGGCGGGAGCTTTCTTT
NA	TRBJ1-2	TRBV7-9	NA	CASSLGADHGYTF	TGTGCCAGCAGCTTGGGAGCAGACCATGGCTACACCTTC
NA	TRBJ1-2	TRBV10-3	TRBD1	CAIKLDREAYGYTF	TGTGCCATCAAATTGGACAGGGAGGCCTATGGCTACACCTTC
NA	TRBJ2-7	TRBV3-1/TRBV3-2	NA	CASSLTVVSSYEQYF	TGTGCCAGCAGCCTGACAGTGGTAAGCTCCTACGAGCAGTACTTC
NA	TRBJ2-1	TRBV11-2	TRBD2	CASSFRTSGGVEQFF	TGTGCCAGCAGCTTCCGGACTAGCGGGGGGGTTGAGCAGTTCTTC
NA	TRBJ1-2	TRBV5-6	NA	CASSLVSDGYTF	TGTGCCAGCAGCTTGGTGAGTGATGGCTACACCTTC